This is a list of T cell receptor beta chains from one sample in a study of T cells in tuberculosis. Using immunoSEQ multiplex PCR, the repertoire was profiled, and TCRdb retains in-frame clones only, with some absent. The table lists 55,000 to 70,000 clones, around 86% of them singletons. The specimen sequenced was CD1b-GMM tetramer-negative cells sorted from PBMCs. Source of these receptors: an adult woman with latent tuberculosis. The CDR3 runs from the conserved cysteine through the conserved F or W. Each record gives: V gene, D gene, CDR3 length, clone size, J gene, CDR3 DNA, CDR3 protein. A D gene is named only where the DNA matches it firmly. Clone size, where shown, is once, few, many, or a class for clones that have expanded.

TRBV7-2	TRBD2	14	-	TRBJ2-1	TGTGCCAGCAGCTTAGACGGGAGGGGGGTTGAGCAGTTCTTC	CASSLDGRGVEQFF
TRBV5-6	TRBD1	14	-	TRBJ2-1	TGTGCCAGCAGTAGACAGGGGACATACAATGAGCAGTTCTTC	CASSRQGTYNEQFF
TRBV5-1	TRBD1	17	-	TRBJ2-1	TGCGCCAGCAGCTTCAGGATGACAGGGGGCGAAAGCAATGAGCAGTTCTTC	CASSFRMTGGESNEQFF
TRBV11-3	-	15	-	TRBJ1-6	TGTGCCAGCAGCTACGACAAGGGGGGGACTTCACCCCTCCACTTT	CASSYDKGGTSPLHF
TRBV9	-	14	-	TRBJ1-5	TGTGCCAGCAGCCCCCTGGGGAGAGGTCAGCCCCAGCATTTT	CASSPLGRGQPQHF
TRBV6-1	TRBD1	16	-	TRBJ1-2	TGTGCCAGCAGTGACGGACAGGGACTCTCCTACTATGGCTACACCTTC	CASSDGQGLSYYGYTF
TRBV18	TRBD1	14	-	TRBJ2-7	TGTGCCAGCTCACCGGTAAGGGGACAGAGGGAGCAGTACTTC	CASSPVRGQREQYF
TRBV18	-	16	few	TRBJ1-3	TGTGCCAGCTCACCACAGAAAGCACTGGAGGGAAACACCATATATTTT	CASSPQKALEGNTIYF
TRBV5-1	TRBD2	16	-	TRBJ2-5	TGCGCCAGCAGCACGGGTAGCGGGAGAAATTCGGAGACCCAGTACTTC	CASSTGSGRNSETQYF
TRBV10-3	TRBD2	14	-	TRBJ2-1	TGTGCCATCAGTCGGCTAGCGGGGGCCCATGAGCAGTTCTTC	CAISRLAGAHEQFF
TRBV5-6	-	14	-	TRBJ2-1	TGTGCCAGCAGCTGGGGGGGCGGGGGAAATGAGCAGTTCTTC	CASSWGGGGNEQFF
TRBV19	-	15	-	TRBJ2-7	TGTGCCAGTAAGAGGGGACAAGGACATCCCTACGAGCAGTACTTC	CASKRGQGHPYEQYF
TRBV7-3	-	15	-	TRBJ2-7	TGTGCCAGCAGTCCCGGTGCCTTATACTCCTACGAGCAGTACTTC	CASSPGALYSYEQYF
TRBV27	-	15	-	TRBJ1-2	TGTGCCAGCAGGCCAACCCAACTAGGTTGGTCAGGCTACACCTTC	CASRPTQLGWSGYTF
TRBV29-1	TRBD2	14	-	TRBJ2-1	TGCAGCGTCGAACCTAGCGGGAGATACAATGAGCAGTTCTTC	CSVEPSGRYNEQFF
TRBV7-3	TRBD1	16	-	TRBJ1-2	TGTGCCAGCAGCCCTCAACCGGGGACAGGGGGCCGAGGCTACACCTTC	CASSPQPGTGGRGYTF
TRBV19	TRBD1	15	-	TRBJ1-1	TGTGCCAGTAGTATAGGGAGGACAGGGGGCACTGAAGCTTTCTTT	CASSIGRTGGTEAFF